The text below deals with one T cell receptor beta chain. The sample belongs to a study of blood T cell repertoires in COVID-19. Study-wide context: Samples taken during acute and convalescent COVID-19 were collected in the United States, Italy and Spain.

The CDR3 is 15 amino acids. Germline values: CDR1 SGHVS, CDR2 FQNEAQ. J gave up 3 bases and V 1 base, and 1 base lay outside the gene matches. Original analysis: Counts of nucleated cells, estimated from reference gene primer amplification, were obtained. This table comes from immunoSEQ multiplex PCR, and its TCRdb copy is limited to in-frame clones, with some not included. The V and J calls and clone size come from that table; D and trimming were worked out from the DNA. Of approximately 120,000 clones detected, over 75% appear once; the ten largest clones hold approximately 1.1%. The source of this sequence is a woman at least 80 years old with acute or convalescent COVID-19. Sample: peripheral blood. This chain uses TRBV7-8 with TRBJ2-1, with 9 bases lining up with TRBD2. The CDR3 DNA sequence: TGTGCCAGCAGCTTAGGACTAGCGGTCTACAATGAGCAGTTCTTC. Its translation: CASSLGLAVYNEQFF.